This TCR beta chain was sequenced during a study of PD-L1 blockade in urothelial cancer. Method: immunoSEQ multiplex PCR; TCRdb's copy keeps in-frame clones and lacks some. The table shows some 40,000 clones, with about 79% occurring only once. The ends were cut back, 2 bases at V and 6 bases at J, with 7 bases in the middle. This CDR3 comprises 12 residues. The germline V gene has CDR1 SGHAT and CDR2 FQNNGV. This clone came up a few times. The sample has other DNA sequences that encode this CDR3 too. The input for sequencing was PBMCs, taken around atezolizumab (anti-PD-L1) treatment. The rearrangement links TRBV11-2 to TRBJ1-2; a possible D gene is TRBD1 (6 bases). This TCR was recovered from a man aged 55-75 years with urothelial cancer. The CDR3 loop is CASSLSGDGYTF. The CDR3 DNA is TGTGCCAGCAGCTTATCAGGGGATGGCTACACCTTC.